Reported below is one T cell receptor beta chain. It lacks a known antigen. No base-level quality is on record; no much larger clone is a single base apart. The data originate from a study of Ad26.COV2.S vaccination and SARS-CoV-2 variants (TCRdb year 2021). About the investigation overall: Donors in the vaccine arm were drawn from COV1001, a phase I-IIa trial of Ad26.COV2.S in healthy adults that was multicentre, randomized, double-blind and placebo-controlled. Ad26.COV2.S was given intramuscularly at 5x10^10 or 1x10^11 viral particles, as a single shot or as two shots 56 days apart. TCRbeta repertoire sequencing served as the tool for gauging how specific and how broad the SARS-CoV-2-reactive T cell receptors were following Ad26.COV2.S vaccination. A total of roughly 30 samples were included in the TCR-sequenced set, comprising 19 Ad26.COV2.S vaccine recipients, 5 placebo recipients and 8 SARS-CoV-2 convalescent individuals. Participants in the trial were split at random into five groups of five each, receiving low-dose or high-dose Ad26.COV2.S once or twice, or else placebo on both occasions. Investigators remained blinded to trial group allocation during experiments and outcome assessment.

TCRbeta CDR3 regions were sequenced with the immunoSEQ Assay. After extraction, genomic DNA underwent amplification by bias-controlled multiplex PCR, followed by high-throughput sequencing. In the source study's methods: To quantify the absolute abundance of every unique TCRbeta CDR3 region, sequences were collapsed and filtered. T cell fraction was estimated by normalization of TCRbeta template counts to usable DNA, with usable DNA being measured through amplification of reference genes present in all nucleated cells. Repertoire TCRs were annotated as SARS-CoV-2-specific when V gene, CDR3 amino acid sequence and J gene were exactly matched to a known reactive TCR set. The reference SARS-CoV-2 TCR set was obtained from MIRA and was filtered for enrichment in COVID-19-positive ImmuneCODE repertoires, whereby public or cross-reactive TCRs were removed. Using the MIRA antigens, annotated TCRs were further analysed by specific ORF or by position within an ORF. Breadth was defined as the number of annotated unique rearrangements divided by the total number of unique productive rearrangements, and depth was defined as the summed frequency of the annotated unique rearrangements. Two-sided Wilcoxon rank-sum tests were applied when comparing TCR breadth between groups. Sourced from immuneACCESS, this table was stored by TCRdb with only in-frame sequences that have V and J called. A share of the clones is absent; for the studies checked, an unresolved V gene accounts for under half, and the remainder has no known explanation. From that table come the V and J calls and clone size; the DNA was used to work out D and trimming. This sample comprises some 330,000 clones, roughly 88% of them detected only once. Together, the top ten hold 5.5% of the sample.

Overall study results and their limits: Substantial breadth of spike-specific CD8+ and CD4+ T cell responses was reported after vaccination. The authors noted that total T cell responses may have been underestimated by the TCR breadth and depth analyses. The study lacked the statistical power to compare responses across vaccine doses or regimens. Vaccine and placebo recipients had comparable non-spike TCR breadth, which fits with the vaccine containing only spike. Ad26.COV2.S recipients had higher spike-specific TCR breadth than placebo recipients (P = 0.0014).

The sample's treatment or condition label is to be understood as: about 20 received Ad26.COV2.S at low or high dose, single or two shots; roughly 5 received placebo; per-sample allocation not given. Repertoires of vaccine and placebo recipients were sequenced from samples taken on day 63 after the first injection. In Cohort 1b, more than 20 adults aged 18-55 years were enrolled at a single site in Boston, USA, between 29 July and 7 August 2020. Ad26.COV2.S was a replication-incompetent adenovirus type 26 vector expressing a prefusion-stabilized SARS-CoV-2 spike protein from the original Wuhan strain. Sequences LGHDT (CDR1) and YNNKEL (CDR2) are obtained from the germline V gene (reference sequence). Including the terminal cysteine and phenylalanine, the CDR3 comprises 15 residues. The DNA shown is the 45-base CDR3, in frame from base 1. The junction shows trimming of 3 bases on V and 4 bases on J, plus 16 bases between the germline ends.

This receptor was identified in a person between 18 and 65 years old who received the Ad26.COV2.S COVID-19 vaccine or a placebo. Recombination joined TRBV3-1 (or the pseudogene TRBV3-2) with TRBJ2-7, with the D segment identity uncertain. The source material was peripheral blood, sampled in a trial of Ad26.COV2.S vaccine versus placebo. The CDR3 region: CASSHRTRGRYEQYF. The nucleotide sequence reads as follows: TGTGCCAGCAGCCACCGCACCCGAGGCCGGTACGAGCAGTACTTC.